This entry lists 14 T cell receptor beta chains sequenced from one sample in a study of blood T cell repertoires in COVID-19. The assay was immunoSEQ multiplex PCR, and TCRdb's table has in-frame clones only and misses some. The sample includes 300,000 to 400,000 clones, more than 85% seen only once; the top ten take roughly 1%. The sample taken for sequencing was PBMCs or T cells enriched from blood (not recorded which). The receptors here all came from a woman in her twenties or thirties who had recovered from COVID-19.

The gene calls are TRBV7-9 and TRBJ2-7; a weak D match, TRBD2 (5 bases). The V gene lost 4 bases and the J gene lost 6 bases, with 25 bases spanning the gap. Germline V lookup: CDR1 SEHNR, CDR2 FQNEAQ (reference sequence). CDR3 length equals 17 residues. CDR3 protein: CASSSSRRGGTRAEQYF. CDR3 DNA: TGTGCCAGCAGCTCATCACGGAGAGGTGGTACTAGGGCCGAGCAGTACTTC.

This sequence joins TRBV28 and TRBJ1-2, with 11 bases identical to TRBD1. Germline V gene sequence: CDR1 MDHEN, CDR2 SYDVKM. With 3 bases clipped from V and 4 bases from J, the junction kept 10 bases outside the gene matches. This CDR3 has 17 amino acids. The CDR3 reads CASSLGMGQGVGYGYTF. The CDR3 nucleotides are TGTGCCAGCAGTTTGGGCATGGGACAGGGGGTCGGCTATGGCTACACCTTC.

This clone was seen a single time. V gene TRBV19 combines with J gene TRBJ1-2, with TRBD1 identical over 11 bases. In germline, CDR1 is LNHDA, CDR2 SQIVND (reference sequence). The junction had 6 bases not matched to a gene; V was cut back by 6 bases and J by 6 bases. The CDR3 has 14 amino acids. The CDR3 DNA sequence: TGTGCCAGTAGCCGGACAGGGGGCCAGGATGGCTACACCTTC. Its translation: CASSRTGGQDGYTF. The variable domain in full, with the rest retrieved from reference TRBV19 and TRBJ1-2, is DGGITQSPKYLFRKEGQNVTLSCEQNLNHDAMYWYRQDPGQGLRLIYYSQIVNDFQKGDIAEGYSVSREKKESFPLTVTSAQKNPTAFYLCASSRTGGQDGYTFGSGTRLTVV.

This chain joins TRBV4-1 and TRBJ2-5; 10 nucleotides match TRBD2. The CDR3 runs to 17 residues. CDR1 MGHRA and CDR2 YSYEKL come from the germline V gene. J gave up 5 bases and V 0 bases, and 9 bases lay outside the gene matches. CDR3 bases: TGCGCCAGCAGCCAAGATCGGGTAGCGGGGGGTTGGGAGACCCAGTACTTC. Translating gives CASSQDRVAGGWETQYF.

The chain links TRBV4-3 to TRBJ1-5; TRBD1 matches 12 bases. Germline trimming cut 0 bases from V and 6 bases from J; bases unmatched to any gene: 3. Germline CDR1 LGHNA, CDR2 YSLEER. The CDR3 has 16 amino acids. As DNA, the CDR3 is TGCGCCAGCAGCCAAGATTGGGACAGGGGGCTTCAGCCCCAGCATTTT. Protein sequence: CASSQDWDRGLQPQHF.

The chain links TRBV28 to TRBJ1-6; TRBD1 agrees at 9 bases. The germline V gene encodes CDR1 MDHEN and CDR2 SYDVKM. After removal of 5 bases from V and 4 bases from J, the junction contained 6 bases not matched to a gene. CDR3 size: 16 residues. CDR3 in amino acids: CASSTPGQGYNSPLHF. The CDR3 DNA is TGTGCCAGCAGTACACCGGGACAGGGTTATAATTCACCCCTCCACTTT.

The CDR3 bases are TGTGCCAGTAGTATGTCGCGGATCTATGGCTACACCTTC. Its translation: CASSMSRIYGYTF. The chain is built from TRBV19 and TRBJ1-2; no definite D call. CDR3 length: 13 residues. The V gene lost 3 bases and the J gene lost 4 bases, with 9 bases spanning the gap. Germline CDR1 reads LNHDA; CDR2 reads SQIVND (reference sequence).

The rearrangement joins TRBV7-9 to TRBJ2-1; TRBD2 matches 8 bases. CDR1 and CDR2 from the germline V gene are SEHNR and FQNEAQ (reference sequence). Trimming at V came to 4 bases and at J to 7 bases, leaving 3 bases not matched to a gene. The CDR3 is 13 amino acids. The chain's CDR3 is CASSSGGGNEQFF. CDR3 DNA: TGTGCCAGCAGCTCGGGCGGGGGGAATGAGCAGTTCTTC.

Details on this clone: Other DNA sequences within the sample encode an identical CDR3. The J gene is TRBJ1-4, the V gene TRBV2; 9 bases align to TRBD1. V lost 6 bases and J lost 3; bases outside the gene matches: 5. This CDR3 has 15 amino acids. Germline V gene data show CDR1 as SNHLY and CDR2 as FYNNEI. The CDR3 sequence: CASSRQGVSNEKLFF. The CDR3 nucleotides read TGTGCCAGCAGCCGACAGGGGGTTTCTAATGAAAAACTGTTTTTT.

The J gene is TRBJ2-5, the V gene TRBV2, with 8 nucleotides matching TRBD2. Per the germline V gene, CDR1 is SNHLY and CDR2 is FYNNEI. The CDR3 extends over 14 amino acids. V was clipped by 6 bases and J by 4 bases; unmatched bases: 7. The DNA for the CDR3 is TGTGCCAGCAGGGGGAGCGGGAGTAGAGAGACCCAGTACTTC. Translation gives CASRGSGSRETQYF.

This clone occurred once. The gene calls are TRBV19 and TRBJ1-4; 7 bases fit TRBD1. The CDR3 runs 15 residues. The junction had 7 bases not matched to a gene; V was cut back by 5 bases and J by 4 bases. CDR1 and CDR2 from the germline V gene are LNHDA and SQIVND (reference sequence). The CDR3 DNA sequence: TGTGCCAGTAGTCCAGACAGGGTCGATAATGAAAAACTGTTTTTT. This codes for CASSPDRVDNEKLFF.

J is TRBJ1-2 and V is TRBV6-1; TRBD1 matches at 7 bases. V lost 6 bases and J lost 0; bases outside the gene matches: 1. CDR3 length: 13 amino acids. Germline-derived CDR1 and CDR2 are MNHNS and SASEGT. As DNA, the CDR3 is TGTGCCAGCAGGGACAGGACTAACTATGGCTACACCTTC. It translates to CASRDRTNYGYTF.

This clone occurred a few times. The gene calls are TRBV7-9 and TRBJ1-4; D gene unclear. CDR1 SEHNR and CDR2 FQNEAQ come from the germline V gene (reference sequence). CDR3 length: 16 residues. Trimming took off 2 bases at V and 2 bases at J, with 12 bases between the two ends. As DNA, the CDR3 is TGTGCCAGCAGCTTATTACTAGGGATCACTAATGAAAAACTGTTTTTT. This translates into CASSLLLGITNEKLFF.

The chain combines TRBV9 with TRBJ1-1, with D possibly matching TRBD1 (6 bases). There are 16 residues in the CDR3. Germline V gene sequence: CDR1 SGDLS, CDR2 YYNGEE. The V end lost 4 bases, the J end lost 1 base, and 17 bases lay between the germline ends. The CDR3 loop is CASSPRGATGNTEAFF. In DNA form, the CDR3 reads TGTGCCAGCAGCCCCCGGGGGGCGACAGGGAACACTGAAGCTTTCTTT.